The TCR beta chain under discussion was sequenced for a study of blood T cell repertoires in COVID-19. Overall study context: The United States, Italy and Spain provided the acute and convalescent COVID-19 samples. PBMCs, B-cell-depleted T cells, or T cells were the source of the cDNA or gDNA that made up the material.

Trimming at V came to 1 base and at J to 5 bases, leaving 3 bases not matched to a gene. The CDR3 length is 15 residues. The germline gives CDR1 PRHDT, CDR2 FYEKMQ (reference sequence). Per the original data handling: Amplification from reference gene primers served as the basis for estimated nucleated cell counts. TCRdb's copy holds only in-frame clones and misses some; the assay was immunoSEQ multiplex PCR. The V and J calls and the clone size are those of that table, but D and trimming were determined from the DNA. The table lists roughly 200,000 clones, 85% of them singletons. The clonotype originates from a man in his forties who had recovered from COVID-19. V usage is TRBV13 and J usage is TRBJ2-2; 8 bases are shared with TRBD2. Sequences were obtained from PBMCs or T cells enriched from blood (not recorded which). CDR3 sequence reads: CASSLAGGGTGELFF. Written as DNA, the CDR3 is TGTGCCAGCAGCTTAGCGGGAGGGGGAACCGGGGAGCTGTTTTTT.